This TCR beta chain was retrieved from a study of vaccination effects on CD4 cells after COVID-19. Study-wide findings and caveats: Substantial clonal contraction characterized both infection- and vaccine-induced clones late after vaccination.

Using viral peptide pools, the ViraFEST assay grew out antigen-specific CD4+ T cells prior to sequencing. The culture ran for under eleven days, and then CD4+ T cells were isolated. Cells had half their medium changed to IL-2 medium on days 3 and 7. The length of the CDR3 is 16 residues. CDR1 is WNHNN and CDR2 is SYGVQD in the germline V gene (reference sequence). V was trimmed by 3 bases and J by 4 bases, leaving 18 bases between them. A note on this clone: Antigen specificity is unknown.

TCRdb's copy holds only in-frame clones and misses some; the assay was immunoSEQ multiplex PCR. Found here are about 79,000 clones, 70% to 75% of them singletons; the top ten hold more than 1.5%. The clonotype comes from a human donor who received a COVID-19 vaccine. The sequenced sample was CD4+ T cells from PBMCs cultured with HCoV-229E spike peptides, obtained before COVID-19 vaccination. The chain has TRBV10-1 and TRBJ2-5, with a tentative D call TRBD1 (6 bases). The CDR3 is CASSEIRDTARETQYF. CDR3 in DNA: TGCGCCAGCAGTGAAATCCGGGACACGGCGAGAGAGACCCAGTACTTC.